The clone carrying this T cell receptor (beta chain) was seen a handful of times. With a far larger clone one base away, a read error is the likely cause. This specimen belongs to a study of cytomegalovirus exposure and HLA in healthy donors. Between the trimmed V and J ends, which lost 4 bases and 4 bases, there was a span of 9 bases. The CDR3 runs to 14 residues. The germline V gene encodes CDR1 SGDLS and CDR2 YYNGEE. PCR amplification relied on 60 Vbeta primers (plus 13 Jbeta primers). Clones were read by immunoSEQ multiplex PCR, and TCRdb kept only the in-frame ones, dropping some. The sample includes roughly 73,000 clones, 75% of them seen just once.

Sample: PBMCs. The chain links TRBV9 to TRBJ1-6; no clear D. The clonotype originates from a man in his sixties or seventies in good health and CMV-seronegative. This chain's CDR3 is CASSPQRYNSPLHF. The CDR3 DNA is TGTGCCAGCAGCCCTCAGCGGTATAATTCACCCCTCCACTTT.